These T cell receptor beta chains were read from a single sample in a study of blood T cell repertoires in COVID-19. TCRdb keeps only in-frame clones here, not all; method: immunoSEQ multiplex PCR. The data contain 190,000 or so clones, around 82% of them singletons. Material for sequencing was PBMCs or T cells enriched from blood (not recorded which). The receptor source for this set is a man aged 35-49 years who had recovered from COVID-19. Each CDR3 is given with its conserved first and last residue. The order of the fields is D gene, J gene, clone size, V gene, CDR3 protein, CDR3 DNA. The D gene is left open where the match is weak. Clone size is given for some rows only: seen once, a few or many times, or a class if the clone is expanded.

TRBD1,TRBJ2-3,NA,TRBV28,CASSSWTGPDTQYF,TGTGCCAGCAGTTCGTGGACAGGACCAGATACGCAGTATTTT
TRBD2,TRBJ2-5,NA,TRBV6-2/TRBV6-3,CASSALAGGPETQYF,TGTGCCAGCAGTGCACTAGCGGGGGGGCCGGAGACCCAGTACTTC
NA,TRBJ1-3,NA,TRBV28,CASSLAPHGDGDTIYF,TGTGCCAGCAGTTTAGCCCCTCACGGGGATGGGGACACCATATATTTT
TRBD1,TRBJ1-4,NA,TRBV24-1,CATLDTTDRVGEKLFF,TGTGCCACCCTAGATACCACCGACAGGGTGGGCGAAAAACTGTTTTTT
NA,TRBJ1-5,NA,TRBV27,CASSIDRYQPQHF,TGTGCCAGCAGCATCGACAGGTATCAGCCCCAGCATTTT
TRBD1,TRBJ1-5,NA,TRBV28,CASNRGQGGGQPQHF,TGTGCCAGCAACCGGGGACAGGGAGGGGGTCAGCCCCAGCATTTT
TRBD1,TRBJ2-3,NA,TRBV28,CASRPRGRGLTDTQYF,TGTGCCAGCAGACCCAGGGGGCGGGGATTGACAGATACGCAGTATTTT
TRBD1,TRBJ1-1,NA,TRBV7-2,CASSPRQGSPNTEAFF,TGTGCCAGCAGCCCGCGACAGGGGTCCCCGAACACTGAAGCTTTCTTT
NA,TRBJ2-7,few,TRBV7-8,CASSLVQGPSYEQYF,TGTGCCAGCAGCTTAGTTCAGGGTCCCTCCTACGAGCAGTACTTC
TRBD1,TRBJ1-2,NA,TRBV5-4,CASSSQGANYYGYTF,TGTGCCAGCAGCTCCCAGGGGGCGAATTACTATGGCTACACCTTC
TRBD2,TRBJ2-1,NA,TRBV11-3,CASSLDRAAGVQFF,TGTGCCAGCAGCTTAGATCGAGCAGCGGGGGTACAGTTCTTC
NA,TRBJ1-2,NA,TRBV28,CASSPPWGGGEGYTF,TGTGCCAGCAGCCCCCCTTGGGGGGGAGGGGAAGGCTACACCTTC
NA,TRBJ2-2,NA,TRBV7-2,CASSLTFAGTGELFF,TGTGCCAGCAGCTTAACTTTCGCCGGGACCGGGGAGCTGTTTTTT
NA,TRBJ1-5,NA,TRBV6-6,CASSYHLSEPQHF,TGTGCCAGCAGTTACCACCTGAGTGAGCCCCAGCATTTT
NA,TRBJ2-3,NA,TRBV21-1,CASSKRAWGQGNTDTQYF,NA
NA,TRBJ2-2,NA,TRBV18,CASSGGVHTGELFF,TGTGCCAGCTCAGGCGGGGTGCACACCGGGGAGCTGTTTTTT
NA,TRBJ1-1,NA,TRBV7-6,CASSLESGNTEAFF,TGTGCCAGCAGCTTAGAGTCGGGGAACACTGAAGCTTTCTTT
NA,TRBJ2-3,NA,TRBV27,CASTFTAGVADTQYF,TGTGCCAGCACCTTCACGGCAGGGGTTGCAGATACGCAGTATTTT
NA,TRBJ1-1,few,TRBV24-1,CATSGSEGTEAFF,TGTGCCACCAGTGGTAGCGAGGGCACTGAAGCTTTCTTT
NA,TRBJ1-5,few,TRBV19,CASLPRGRSNQPQHF,TGTGCCAGCCTCCCCAGGGGCCGGTCCAATCAGCCCCAGCATTTT
TRBD2,TRBJ2-7,NA,TRBV2,CASSLSGGAYEQYF,TGTGCCAGCAGCCTTAGCGGGGGGGCCTACGAGCAGTACTTC
TRBD1,TRBJ1-1,many,TRBV2,CASGTGREIGTEAFF,TGTGCCAGCGGGACAGGACGGGAGATAGGCACTGAAGCTTTCTTT
TRBD1,TRBJ1-2,NA,TRBV6-2/TRBV6-3,CASSAPTGLNGYTF,TGTGCCAGCAGTGCCCCGACAGGGTTGAATGGCTACACCTTC
TRBD1,TRBJ2-7,NA,TRBV12-3/TRBV12-4,CASSRDSYEQYF,TGTGCCAGCAGCCGGGACAGCTACGAGCAGTACTTC
NA,TRBJ1-4,few,TRBV27,CASSSGSRLGEKLFF,TGTGCCAGCAGTTCAGGGTCCCGTCTAGGTGAAAAACTGTTTTTT
NA,TRBJ1-4,NA,TRBV6-1,CASSEVGRVPEKLFF,TGTGCCAGCAGTGAAGTGGGCAGGGTCCCTGAAAAACTGTTTTTT
NA,TRBJ1-1,NA,TRBV19,CASSSQVLNTEAFF,TGTGCCAGTAGTAGCCAGGTTTTGAACACTGAAGCTTTCTTT
NA,TRBJ1-2,NA,TRBV3-1/TRBV3-2,CASSQPGRGYGYTF,TGTGCCAGCAGCCAGCCCGGACGGGGCTATGGCTACACCTTC
NA,TRBJ2-1,NA,TRBV7-9,CASSSILSGNEQFF,TGTGCCAGCAGCTCGATCCTTTCCGGCAATGAGCAGTTCTTC
TRBD1,TRBJ1-5,NA,TRBV19,CASSPRQGDNQPQHF,TGTGCCAGTAGTCCGCGACAGGGAGACAATCAGCCCCAGCATTTT
NA,TRBJ2-1,NA,TRBV9,CASSPDSRLGYNEQFF,TGTGCCAGCAGCCCCGACAGTCGCTTAGGTTACAATGAGCAGTTCTTC
NA,TRBJ2-2,NA,TRBV7-9,CASSPSSSGELFF,TGTGCCAGCAGCCCCTCTAGTTCCGGGGAGCTGTTTTTT
NA,TRBJ1-5,few,TRBV18,CASSPMERGSNQPQHF,TGTGCCAGCTCACCAATGGAAAGGGGTAGCAATCAGCCCCAGCATTTT
TRBD1,TRBJ2-7,NA,TRBV5-1,CASSFLFPTGDLYYEQYF,TGCGCCAGCAGCTTTCTATTCCCGACAGGGGATCTATATTACGAGCAGTACTTC
NA,TRBJ1-1,NA,TRBV6-1,CASSERAGEGEAFF,TGTGCCAGCAGTGAACGAGCGGGTGAGGGAGAAGCTTTCTTT
NA,TRBJ1-1,NA,TRBV5-1,CASSFVGLNTEAFF,TGCGCCAGCAGCTTCGTGGGGCTGAACACTGAAGCTTTCTTT
TRBD1,TRBJ1-4,NA,TRBV6-6,CASSGQGAVGEKLFF,TGTGCCAGCAGTGGCCAGGGGGCCGTGGGTGAAAAACTGTTTTTT
NA,TRBJ1-6,few,TRBV3-1/TRBV3-2,CASSQARPLPDTLHF,TGTGCCAGCAGCCAAGCTAGACCACTGCCCGATACCCTCCACTTT
NA,TRBJ2-7,once,TRBV6-5,CASSYDRKGYEQYF,TGTGCCAGCAGCTACGACAGGAAAGGGTACGAGCAGTACTTC
NA,TRBJ1-2,NA,TRBV30,CAWSPQGFYGYTF,TGTGCCTGGAGTCCACAGGGTTTCTATGGCTACACCTTC
NA,TRBJ1-4,NA,TRBV28,CASSIGQSSNEKLFF,TGTGCCAGCAGTATCGGACAGAGTTCTAATGAAAAACTGTTTTTT
NA,TRBJ1-6,once,TRBV7-9,CASRDSGGYNSPLHF,TGTGCCAGCAGGGATTCGGGAGGGTACAATTCACCCCTCCACTTT
NA,TRBJ1-5,few,TRBV27,CASSPAGIQPQHF,TGTGCCAGCAGCCCAGCGGGGATTCAGCCCCAGCATTTT
NA,TRBJ1-1,NA,TRBV5-1,CASSPVGPGNTEAFF,TGCGCCAGCAGTCCGGTTGGTCCGGGGAACACTGAAGCTTTCTTT
TRBD1,TRBJ1-2,NA,TRBV13,CASSYRDSNYGYTF,TGTGCCAGCAGCTACCGGGACAGTAACTATGGCTACACCTTC
NA,TRBJ1-5,NA,TRBV7-2,CASSFSDNNQPQHF,TGTGCCAGCAGCTTCTCGGACAACAATCAGCCCCAGCATTTT
TRBD1,TRBJ1-4,NA,TRBV10-3,CAISEPGTGREKLFF,TGTGCCATCAGCGAACCCGGGACAGGGAGGGAAAAACTGTTTTTT
NA,TRBJ1-4,NA,TRBV5-1,CASSLDGRIGREKLFF,TGCGCCAGCAGCTTGGATGGGAGAATCGGTCGAGAAAAACTGTTTTTT
NA,TRBJ1-1,NA,TRBV4-1,CASSQGPGSANTEAFF,TGCGCCAGCAGCCAAGGTCCGGGGTCGGCAAACACTGAAGCTTTCTTT
NA,TRBJ2-1,once,TRBV9,CASSLGQGSRSYNEQFF,TGTGCCAGCAGCTTGGGGCAGGGGTCTAGGTCCTACAATGAGCAGTTCTTC
NA,TRBJ2-5,NA,TRBV4-1,CASSQVGGRETQYF,TGCGCCAGCAGCCAAGTGGGGGGGCGAGAGACCCAGTACTTC
NA,TRBJ1-2,once,TRBV6-6,CASTGGGTNYGYTF,TGTGCCAGCACGGGGGGGGGAACTAACTATGGCTACACCTTC
NA,TRBJ1-2,NA,TRBV6-5,CASTTRTDRGYTF,TGTGCCAGCACCACCCGAACAGACAGAGGCTACACCTTC
NA,TRBJ2-3,NA,TRBV1,CTSSQEFSGGSDTQYF,TGCACCAGCAGCCAAGAGTTTAGCGGGGGATCAGATACGCAGTATTTT
NA,TRBJ1-1,once,TRBV3-1/TRBV3-2,CASSQTTGNTEAFF,TGTGCCAGCAGCCAAACGACAGGGAACACTGAAGCTTTCTTT
TRBD1,TRBJ1-2,NA,TRBV10-3,CAISPTGTNYGYTF,TGTGCCATCAGCCCGACAGGGACTAACTATGGCTACACCTTC